This TCR beta chain stems from a study of cytomegalovirus exposure and HLA in healthy donors. Findings of the study overall: CMV serostatus stood as the only immune exposure information on hand. Segments of the TCR beta V type were, in most cases, productive about 87% or about 30% of the time in an earlier analysis.

Amplification used 60 Vbeta primers and 13 Jbeta primers. This table comes from immunoSEQ multiplex PCR, and its TCRdb copy is limited to in-frame clones, with some not included. The sample lists some 120,000 clones, 70% to 85% occurring once. A word on this clone: Its antigen is not identified.

CDR3 length equals 13 residues. Trimming took off 6 bases at V and 4 bases at J, with 15 bases between the two ends. The germline CDR1 and CDR2 sequences are SQVTM and ANQGSEA. The donors comprised healthy bone marrow donors. V gene TRBV29-1 combines with J gene TRBJ1-1; possibly TRBD1 for D (6 bases). The sequenced sample was PBMCs. The sequence was collected from a woman aged 45-65 years in good health and CMV-seronegative. CDR3 sequence: CSVDQTGTTEAFF. CDR3 coding DNA: TGCAGCGTGGACCAAACAGGGACCACTGAAGCTTTCTTT.